This TCR beta chain originates from a study of T cell responses to AZD1222 COVID-19 vaccine. Study findings and constraints: Spike-specific TCR depth and breadth grew after two AZD1222 doses. Most donors were white British and more were female, and clonal diversity was possibly underestimated.

Sequenced by immunoSEQ multiplex PCR; TCRdb stores in-frame clones only, minus some. The profile shows tens of thousands of clones, about 91% of them singletons. CDR3 length: 15 amino acids. Trimming removed 5 bases at V and 2 bases at J, with 10 bases between. The germline gives CDR1 MGHRA, CDR2 YSYEKL. A remark on this clone: Its antigen is undetermined.

Here the sequenced sample was peripheral blood, taken 28 days after the second dose of the MenACWY control vaccine. This TCR derives from an adult who received the MenACWY meningococcal vaccine as a control. The chain combines TRBV4-1 with TRBJ1-6, with no clear D. Here the CDR3 reads CASSGTGTYNSPLHF. CDR3 in DNA: TGCGCCAGCAGCGGAACCGGGACCTATAATTCACCCCTCCACTTT.